These 16 T cell receptor beta chains share one sample of origin, sequenced in a study of T cells after yellow fever vaccination. TCRdb reprocessed the 5' RACE reads via MiXCR and lists one record per CDR3 protein. The repertoire holds around 610,000 distinct CDR3 sequences, with roughly 13% as singletons. The sequences come from PBMCs, collected on the day of the yellow fever booster vaccination. The receptors shown here come from a man in his thirties or forties who received the YFV17D yellow fever vaccine.

V usage is TRBV7-2 and J usage is TRBJ2-1; D unclear. CDR3 size: 13 residues. Germline V gene data show CDR1 as SGHTA and CDR2 as FQGNSA. The V and J ends lost 1 base and 6 bases respectively, with 7 bases between them. Here the CDR3 DNA reads TGTGCCAGCAGCTTAGTGCAGAGCAATGAGCAGTTCTTC. This gives the protein CASSLVQSNEQFF.

This clonotype was observed many times. V and J are TRBV5-6 and TRBJ2-2; TRBD1 matches at 7 bases. The V and J ends lost 5 bases and 0 bases, in that order; junction bases with no gene match: 4. This CDR3 comprises 15 residues. Germline V gene sequence: CDR1 SGHDT, CDR2 YYEEEE. The CDR3 bases are TGTGCCAGCAGTTCCGGGACAGCGAACACCGGGGAGCTGTTTTTT. This codes for CASSSGTANTGELFF.

This clonotype has just a few counts. CDR3 protein: CASSPSVDTLAGGEQYF. The CDR3, as DNA: TGTGCCAGCTCACCTTCGGTAGATACGCTAGCGGGAGGCGAGCAGTACTTC. The chain is built from TRBV18 and TRBJ2-7, with TRBD2 matching 11 bases. The CDR3 runs 17 residues. The trim removed 3 bases at V and 6 bases at J, leaving 13 bases unmatched. Germline CDR1 reads KGHSH; CDR2 reads LQKENI.

The chain is built from TRBV25-1 and TRBJ1-1, with 9 positions matching TRBD1. With 5 bases clipped from V and 3 bases from J, the junction kept 7 bases outside the gene matches. Germline CDR1 and CDR2: MGHDK and SYGVNS. The CDR3 sequence is 15 residues long. For the CDR3, the DNA is TGTGCCAGCAGTTTTGTGGGACAGGGAGACACTGAAGCTTTCTTT. Encoded protein: CASSFVGQGDTEAFF.

This rearrangement joins TRBV18 to TRBJ1-5; perhaps TRBD1 as D (5 bases). This CDR3 spans 14 amino acids. Trimming removed 5 bases at V and 0 bases at J, with 8 bases between. Germline V gives CDR1 KGHSH, CDR2 LQKENI. CDR3 coding DNA: TGTGCCAGCTCATTGACAGATAGCAATCAGCCCCAGCATTTT. The encoded protein is CASSLTDSNQPQHF. Using reference TRBV18 and TRBJ1-5 for the parts outside the CDR3, the full variable domain is NAGVMQNPRHLVRRRGQEARLRCSPMKGHSHVYWYRQLPEEGLKFMVYLQKENIIDESGMPKERFSAEFPKEGPSILRIQQVVRGDSAAYFCASSLTDSNQPQHFGDGTRLSIL.

The chain combines TRBV10-3 with TRBJ1-5; D unresolved. The germline CDR1 and CDR2 sequences are ENHRY and SYGVKD. This CDR3 is 14 amino acids long. The V and J ends lost 2 bases and 1 base respectively, with 6 bases between them. The CDR3 here is CAISEGQSNQPQHF. The CDR3 bases are TGTGCCATCAGTGAGGGGCAGAGCAATCAGCCCCAGCATTTT.

The chain combines TRBV12-3 or TRBV12-4 with TRBJ2-1; possibly TRBD2 for D (5 bases). V dropped 7 bases and J dropped 7 bases, with 17 bases sitting between them. The CDR3 runs 14 residues. Written as DNA, the CDR3 is TGTGCCAGCATTCCTCGAGGAAGCGGAAATGAGCAGTTCTTC. Its protein product is CASIPRGSGNEQFF.

The CDR3 loop reads CASSERPTEAFF. The CDR3 nucleotides are TGCGCCAGCAGTGAGAGACCCACTGAAGCTTTCTTT. This rearrangement joins TRBV10-2 to TRBJ1-1; D not resolved. CDR3 length: 12 amino acids. The V and J ends lost 2 bases and 4 bases respectively, with 5 bases between them. Germline CDR1 and CDR2: WSHSY and SAAADI.

This clonotype has more than one count but fewer than ten. This chain links TRBV7-2 with TRBJ2-1; 7 bases align to TRBD2. Germline CDR1 reads SGHTA; CDR2 reads FQGNSA. The V gene end was trimmed by 8 bases and the J gene end by 8 bases; junction bases not matched to a gene: 12. The CDR3 is made up of 14 amino acids. CDR3 sequence (DNA): TGTGCCAGCCTAAGCTCGCGGGGGAGGCATGAGCAGTTCTTC. Translating gives CASLSSRGRHEQFF.

This clonotype was detected a few times. This chain links TRBV5-4 with TRBJ2-5; D is ambiguous. CDR1 SGHNT and CDR2 YYREEE come from the germline V gene (reference sequence). Trimming pared 7 bases from V and 4 bases from J, leaving 17 bases between. The CDR3 is 14 amino acids. The CDR3 loop is CASADGVVRETQYF. The CDR3 bases are TGTGCCAGCGCCGATGGGGTTGTGCGAGAGACCCAGTACTTC.

A few counts support this clonotype. The rearrangement links TRBV6-1 to TRBJ2-7; 9 bases agree with TRBD1. With V trimmed by 3 bases and J by 5 bases, 5 bases remained unmatched. CDR3 length: 14 amino acids. The germline gives CDR1 MNHNS, CDR2 SASEGT. The CDR3 bases are TGTGCCAGCAGTGACCGGGACAGGGTGGACGAGCAGTACTTC. It encodes CASSDRDRVDEQYF.

This clonotype was seen only a few times. This sequence joins TRBV29-1 and TRBJ2-5; D may be TRBD1 (6 bases). The CDR3 consists of 12 residues. Germline CDR1 is SQVTM and CDR2 is ANQGSEA. Trimming took 6 bases from V and 3 from J, leaving 11 bases between them. CDR3 sequence reads: CSVGQLKETQYF. The DNA for the CDR3 is TGCAGCGTCGGACAGCTAAAAGAGACCCAGTACTTC. Drawing the rest from reference TRBV29-1 and TRBJ2-5, the complete variable domain is SAVISQKPSRDICQRGTSLTIQCQVDSQVTMMFWYRQQPGQSLTLIATANQGSEATYESGFVIDKFPISRPNLTFSTLTVSNMSPEDSSIYLCSVGQLKETQYFGPGTRLLVL.

V gene TRBV19 combines with J gene TRBJ2-3; TRBD2 might be the D (5 bases). Per germline, CDR1 LNHDA and CDR2 SQIVND (reference sequence). There are 13 residues in the CDR3. V was cut by 6 bases and J by 2 bases, with 9 bases left in between. Here the CDR3 reads CASRRRTTDTQYF. The CDR3, as DNA: TGTGCCAGTAGAAGGAGGACCACAGATACGCAGTATTTT.

V gene TRBV18 combines with J gene TRBJ2-7; tentatively, D is TRBD2 (6 bases). The V gene's germline CDR1 is KGHSH and CDR2 LQKENI. The length of the CDR3 is 14 residues. V was pared by 3 bases and J by 2 bases, with 11 bases between. DNA of the CDR3: TGTGCCAGCTCACCGGCTAGCGTAACCTACGAGCAGTACTTC. Translated, it gives CASSPASVTYEQYF.

This chain connects TRBV6-1 to TRBJ2-3; TRBD2 aligns across 11 bases. Germline V CDR1 and CDR2: MNHNS, SASEGT. There are 17 residues in the CDR3. J gave up 0 bases and V 8 bases, and 10 bases lay outside the gene matches. For the CDR3, the DNA is TGTGCCAGCCGGTCCGGGACTAGCGGCTCTAGCACAGATACGCAGTATTTT. Its protein is CASRSGTSGSSTDTQYF.

The J gene is TRBJ2-5, the V gene TRBV30, with unresolved D. The germline V gene encodes CDR1 GTSNPN and CDR2 SVGIG (reference sequence). V was trimmed by 2 bases and J by 1 base, leaving 8 bases between them. This CDR3 is 13 amino acids long. The CDR3 DNA reads TGTGCCTGGAGTTACAACAGCCAAGAGACCCAGTACTTC. Amino acid sequence: CAWSYNSQETQYF.